A selection of T cell receptor beta chains follows, all from one sample in a study of T cell changes during pregnancy in multiple sclerosis. Assay used: immunoSEQ multiplex PCR; TCRdb lists only in-frame clones, some missing. Here the sample spans around 64,000 clones, approximately 91% being singletons. The sequencing here drew on CD4+ T cells from peripheral blood mononuclear cells, taken after pregnancy. Receptors were obtained from a female donor with multiple sclerosis, enrolled in a pregnancy study. Both conserved end residues are part of each CDR3. A D gene is named only where the DNA matches it firmly. Expanded clones are given a class, and other clones once, few, many or no size at all.

.	TRBV27	.	TRBJ1-1	TGTGCCAGCAGTTCAGTAACAGGGTACACTGAAGCTTTCTTT	CASSSVTGYTEAFF
TRBD2	TRBV30	.	TRBJ2-2	TGTGCCTGGAGTGTACTTCTGCGGGCTAGCGGGGAGAACACCGGGGAGCTGTTTTTT	CAWSVLLRASGENTGELFF
TRBD1	TRBV7-2	.	TRBJ1-4	TGTGCCAGCAGCTTAAGGCGGACAGGGGGTGCAACTAATGAAAAACTGTTTTTT	CASSLRRTGGATNEKLFF
.	TRBV5-1	once	TRBJ1-1	TGCGCCAGCAGCTTGGGTCCAGCCCGAGGAGCTTTCTTT	CASSLGPARGAFF
.	TRBV30	.	TRBJ1-2	TGTGCCTGGAGTAAAAAGGGGCACTATGGCTACACCTTC	CAWSKKGHYGYTF
.	TRBV5-1	.	TRBJ1-1	TGCGCCAGCAGCTTGGCCAGGGACACTGAAGCTTTCTTT	CASSLARDTEAFF
.	TRBV6-4	.	TRBJ2-2	TGTGCCAGCAGTTTGGACAGGAACACCGGGGAGCTGTTTTTT	CASSLDRNTGELFF
.	TRBV7-9	.	TRBJ2-4	TGTGCCAGCAGCTTAGAGGGGGTCAAAAACATTCAGTACTTC	CASSLEGVKNIQYF
TRBD1	TRBV11-3	.	TRBJ1-6	TGTGCCAGCAGCATCGGGACAGAGGGGTCACCCCTCCACTTT	CASSIGTEGSPLHF
.	TRBV7-9	.	TRBJ1-4	TGTGCCAGCAGCTTAGACGGGAGGGACGGCGAAAAACTGTTTTTT	CASSLDGRDGEKLFF
.	TRBV7-2	.	TRBJ2-5	TGTGCCAGCAGTCTTAGGGGCAACCCCAGAGAGACCCAGTACTTC	CASSLRGNPRETQYF
.	TRBV10-1	once	TRBJ1-2	TGCGCCAGCAGTGAGCAGGTGAACTATGGCTACACCTTC	CASSEQVNYGYTF
TRBD1	TRBV10-2	once	TRBJ1-5	TGCGCCTCCAAACAGGGGGCGAGCAATCAGCCCCAGCATTTT	CASKQGASNQPQHF
TRBD1	TRBV9	.	TRBJ2-2	TGTGCCAGCAGCCCTCCAGGGGGCCCCAACACCGGGGAGCTGTTTTTT	CASSPPGGPNTGELFF
.	TRBV5-1	few	TRBJ1-1	TGCGCCAGCAGCAGTGGGACAAACACTGAAGCTTTCTTT	CASSSGTNTEAFF
.	TRBV5-1	.	TRBJ2-7	TGCGCCAGCAGCGTGGGACCGAGACAAGAATACGAGCAGTACTTC	CASSVGPRQEYEQYF
.	TRBV21-1	.	TRBJ2-4	TGTGCCAGCAGCAAACGTATACGGGGTAGCGGGAGTTTGGGGGACAAAAACATTCAGTACTTC	CASSKRIRGSGSLGDKNIQYF